These T cell receptor beta chains were read from a single sample in a study of regulatory T cells in long-lasting Graves disease. TCRdb reanalysed the multiplex PCR reads using MiXCR and keeps one entry per CDR3 protein. The repertoire holds fewer than 450,000 distinct CDR3 sequences, with around 21% as singletons. This specimen consisted of peripheral blood mononuclear cells (PBMCs), obtained when the disease was refractory, from a patient treated with antithyroid drugs. The receptors come from a female donor with Graves disease. CDR3s include the opening cysteine and the closing phenylalanine or tryptophan. A D gene is named only where the DNA matches it firmly. Clone size is not always given. Where it is, it says once, few, many or a class for expanded clones.

D	V	J	size	DNA	CDR3
-	TRBV11-2	TRBJ1-1	many	TGTGCCAGCAGCTTAGATGGCCTTATGAACACTGAAGCTTTCTTT	CASSLDGLMNTEAFF
-	TRBV27	TRBJ1-1	many	TGTGCCAGCAGTTTATGGGGTTGGAAGAACACTGAAGCTTTCTTT	CASSLWGWKNTEAFF
-	TRBV18	TRBJ2-7	many	TGTGCCAGCTCACCGCGAGTCGGCGAGCAGTACTTC	CASSPRVGEQYF
TRBD2	TRBV28	TRBJ2-1	-	TGTGCCAGCATAGGGCTAGCGGGGTTAAATGAGCAGTTCTTC	CASIGLAGLNEQFF
-	TRBV13	TRBJ1-1	many	TGTGCCAGCAGCCAGTTGAACACTGAAGCTTTCTTT	CASSQLNTEAFF
TRBD2	TRBV5-1	TRBJ2-2	few	TGCGCCAGCAGCGACCTAGCGGGATCCGGGGAGCTGTTTTTT	CASSDLAGSGELFF
-	TRBV6-1	TRBJ1-2	many	TGTGCCAGCCTAGGGGCGGGCTATGGCTACACCTTC	CASLGAGYGYTF
-	TRBV7-2	TRBJ2-5	many	TGTGCCAGCAGCTTAGTTGGTACAGCTAAGGAAACCCAGTACTTC	CASSLVGTAKETQYF
-	TRBV28	TRBJ1-4	many	TGTGCCAGCAGTTCAGGGGCAGAGGAGGAAAAACTGTTTTTT	CASSSGAEEEKLFF
TRBD2	TRBV5-1	TRBJ2-2	many	TGCGCCAGCAGCTTGGGACTAGCGGGAAGTATCGGGGAGCTGTTTTTT	CASSLGLAGSIGELFF
TRBD1	TRBV7-9	TRBJ2-7	-	TGTGCCAGCAGCCACGGGACAGGGGCCGACGAGCAGTACTTC	CASSHGTGADEQYF
-	TRBV29-1	TRBJ2-2	-	TGCAGCGTTACTGACAGCGCCTTGAACACCGGGGAGCTGTTTTTT	CSVTDSALNTGELFF
-	TRBV20-1	TRBJ1-1	few	TGCAGTGCTAGAGACAGGGGTGAGACTGAAGCTTTCTTT	CSARDRGETEAFF
-	TRBV29-1	TRBJ2-5	-	TGCAGCGTTCCATTTTGGGGGTCTGTAGAGACCCAGTACTTC	CSVPFWGSVETQYF
-	TRBV27	TRBJ1-6	-	TGTGCCAGCAGTTTACAGGGTGATAATTCACCCCTCCACTTT	CASSLQGDNSPLHF
-	TRBV7-9	TRBJ1-1	-	TGTGCCAGCAGCTTAGTCGGTGGGAACACTGAAGCTCTCTTT	CASSLVGGNTEALF
-	TRBV9	TRBJ2-1	-	TGTGCCAGCAGCGGAGACCCCGCCACGGCAGGGTTCTATGAGCAGTTCTTC	CASSGDPATAGFYEQFF
-	TRBV20-1	TRBJ1-5	-	TGCAGTGCTAGTCTGGGATCCGGAACAAATCAGCCCCAGCATTTT	CSASLGSGTNQPQHF
-	TRBV7-9	TRBJ1-2	many	TGTGCCAGCAGCTCGACCCTTGGAAGCTACACCTTC	CASSSTLGSYTF
-	TRBV9	TRBJ2-7	-	TGTGCCAGCAGCGTCCAGGACAGCTCCTACGAGCAGTACTTC	CASSVQDSSYEQYF
-	TRBV6-5	TRBJ2-2	-	TGTGCCAGCAGTTATTCAGGCGTTCCCGGGGAGCTGTTTTTT	CASSYSGVPGELFF
TRBD2	TRBV27	TRBJ2-7	few	TGTGCCAGCAGTCCTTTAGCGGGCGAAAGCTCCTACGAGCAGTACTTC	CASSPLAGESSYEQYF
-	TRBV11-2	TRBJ2-5	-	TGTGCCAGCAGCTTAGCAGCAAACCAAGAGACCCAGTACTTC	CASSLAANQETQYF
-	TRBV15	TRBJ2-7	-	TGTGCCACCAGCAGAGATCCCCCTGGCAGGGGATCCTACGAGCAGTACTTC	CATSRDPPGRGSYEQYF
-	TRBV27	TRBJ1-6	-	TGTGCCAGCAGGGCAGTAGGGTCACCCCTCCACTTT	CASRAVGSPLHF
TRBD1	TRBV20-1	TRBJ2-7	-	TGCAGTGCTAGAGAGGGAGACAGGGAAACCGAGCAGTACTTC	CSAREGDRETEQYF
-	TRBV19	TRBJ1-1	few	TGTGCCAGTGCCAAGGGGGGGAACACTGAAGCTTTCTTT	CASAKGGNTEAFF
-	TRBV5-1	TRBJ2-7	few	TGCGCCAGCAGCTTGGTAGGGGGATCAGCCTACGAGCAGTACTTC	CASSLVGGSAYEQYF
-	TRBV7-9	TRBJ2-5	-	TGTGCCAGCAGCTTTGCGGGACTCGCCGGTAAAGAGACCCAGTACTTC	CASSFAGLAGKETQYF
-	TRBV20-1	TRBJ2-7	few	TGCAGTGCTGGGCAGGGATCCGCCTACGAGCAGTACTTC	CSAGQGSAYEQYF
-	TRBV7-2	TRBJ2-7	few	TGTGCCAGCAGCGGAAGGGACTCCGCCTACGAGCAGTACTTC	CASSGRDSAYEQYF
-	TRBV15	TRBJ1-2	many	TGTGCCACCAGCCCAAAAGGGGGAGGCGGAATTTATGGCTACACCTTC	CATSPKGGGGIYGYTF
-	TRBV24-1	TRBJ2-5	-	TGTGCCACCAGTGAAGGTGCGGGGACCCAGTACTTC	CATSEGAGTQYF
-	TRBV29-1	TRBJ2-7	-	TGCAGCGTTGTGGTGAACTACGAGCAGTACTTC	CSVVVNYEQYF
TRBD1	TRBV15	TRBJ2-6	many	TGTGCCACCAGCAGAGATGAGGGACAGGCAGTCTCTGGGGCCAACGTCCTGACTTTC	CATSRDEGQAVSGANVLTF
TRBD2	TRBV15	TRBJ2-2	many	TGTGCCACCAGCGGACTAGCGAAGAACACCGGGGAGCTGTTTTTT	CATSGLAKNTGELFF
-	TRBV3-1	TRBJ2-1	-	TGTGCCAGCAGCCAAGTCGCCTACGAGCAGTTCTTC	CASSQVAYEQFF
-	TRBV12-5	TRBJ2-2	many	TGTGCTAGTGGTGAGGGGGCCGGGGAGCTGTTTTTT	CASGEGAGELFF
-	TRBV11-1	TRBJ2-1	-	TGTGCCAGCAGAAACAGCGGGCCCCACTCCTACAATGAGCAGTTCTTC	CASRNSGPHSYNEQFF
TRBD1	TRBV6-1	TRBJ2-7	-	TGTGCCACCCAGCCAGGGGGCCTATACGAGCAGTACTTC	CATQPGGLYEQYF
TRBD1	TRBV9	TRBJ1-1	-	TGTGCCAGCAGCGGGCAGGGGGCGACCCCCACTGAAGCTTTCTTT	CASSGQGATPTEAFF
-	TRBV9	TRBJ2-5	-	TGTGCCAGCAGCGTAGAAGGGGGGATCTGGGAGACCCAGTACTTC	CASSVEGGIWETQYF
-	TRBV12-3/TRBV12-4	TRBJ1-4	once	TGTGTCAGCAGTTTTAGAGCAACTAATGAAAAACTGTTTTTT	CVSSFRATNEKLFF
TRBD2	TRBV2	TRBJ2-7	many	TGTGCCAGCAGAAAAGGGACTAGCGGGAGCTCCTACGAGCAGTACTTC	CASRKGTSGSSYEQYF
TRBD2	TRBV20-1	TRBJ2-7	few	TGCAGTGCTAGAGATCTTGGGGGGGTATGGTCCTACGAGCAGTACTTC	CSARDLGGVWSYEQYF
TRBD1	TRBV19	TRBJ1-2	few	TGTGCCAGTAGTAATCTGGGACAGGAGTATGGCTACACCTTC	CASSNLGQEYGYTF
TRBD1	TRBV7-2	TRBJ1-5	few	TGTGCCAGCAGCTTAGCAGGGGGCCGGGGCAATCAGCCCCAGCATTTT	CASSLAGGRGNQPQHF
TRBD1	TRBV10-2	TRBJ2-7	few	TGCGCCAGCAGTGAGTCAAAGACAGGGACCGAGCAGTACTTC	CASSESKTGTEQYF
-	TRBV6-1	TRBJ2-5	many	TGTGCCAGCAGTGAATCTTTGGTAGGAGAGACCCAGTACTTC	CASSESLVGETQYF
-	TRBV29-1	TRBJ2-3	-	TGCAGCGTTGAAGATCAGAGCCAAAGCACAGATACGCAGTATTTT	CSVEDQSQSTDTQYF
TRBD1	TRBV7-2	TRBJ1-2	many	TGTGCCAGCAGCTTAGGGGCAGGAGGGACAGCTAACTATGGCTACACCTTC	CASSLGAGGTANYGYTF
-	TRBV3-1	TRBJ2-5	many	TGTGCCAGCAGCCCAAACAGGTACCAAGAGACCCAGTACTTC	CASSPNRYQETQYF
-	TRBV2	TRBJ2-2	many	TGTGCCAGCAGTGCCTCTGAGCCCGGGGAGCTGTTTTTT	CASSASEPGELFF
TRBD1	TRBV12-3/TRBV12-4	TRBJ2-1	-	TGTGCCAGCAGTTTTTGGCAGGGGGTGGACAATGAGCAGTTCTTC	CASSFWQGVDNEQFF
-	TRBV6-1	TRBJ1-3	-	TGTGCCAGCAGTGATACAGGCACCACAAACACCATATATTTT	CASSDTGTTNTIYF
-	TRBV6-1	TRBJ2-7	-	TGTGCCAGCAGGAAGGGACAAAACCAATACGAGCAGTACTTC	CASRKGQNQYEQYF
-	TRBV11-2	TRBJ2-7	many	TGTGCCAGCAGCTCTAGCAAGGGCTCCTCCTACGAGCAGTACTTC	CASSSSKGSSYEQYF